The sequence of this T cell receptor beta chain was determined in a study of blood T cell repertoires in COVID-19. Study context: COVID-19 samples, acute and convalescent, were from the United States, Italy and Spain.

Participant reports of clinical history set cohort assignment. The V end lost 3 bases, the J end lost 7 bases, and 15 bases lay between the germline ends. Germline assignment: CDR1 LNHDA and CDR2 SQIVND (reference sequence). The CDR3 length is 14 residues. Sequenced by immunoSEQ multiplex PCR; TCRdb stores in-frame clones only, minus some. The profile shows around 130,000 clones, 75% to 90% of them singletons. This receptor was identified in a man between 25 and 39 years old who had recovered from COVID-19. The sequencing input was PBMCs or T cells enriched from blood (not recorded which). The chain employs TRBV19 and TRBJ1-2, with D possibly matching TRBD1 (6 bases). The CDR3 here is CASSIGQRASGYTF. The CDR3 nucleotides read TGTGCCAGTAGTATTGGACAGAGGGCTTCTGGCTACACCTTC.